This TCR beta chain is drawn from a study of T cells in Graves' hyperthyroidism and ophthalmopathy. Comments on this clonotype: The junction differs from germline at one of its ends, possibly a read error.

Amplified TCR beta CDR3 regions came from RNA transcripts. The HTBI primer set was used in a first-round RT-PCR of the TCR CDR3. Using its own MiXCR run on the multiplex PCR reads, TCRdb lists one record per CDR3 protein. The sample has under 400,000 distinct CDR3 sequences, approximately 14% seen once; the top ten hold 28%. The CDR3 sequence is 11 residues long. From germline, CDR1 is SGHRS and CDR2 YFSETQ. The chain links TRBV5-1 to TRBJ2-1; D is ambiguous. The sequenced material came from blood. The receptor was derived from a woman younger than 35 with Graves' hyperthyroidism that later progressed to Graves' ophthalmopathy. Written as DNA, the CDR3 is TGCGCCAGCAGCACCTACAGTGAGCAGTTCTTC. As protein: CASSTYSEQFF. Full variable domain (missing parts from reference TRBV5-1 and TRBJ2-1): KAGVTQTPRYLIKTRGQQVTLSCSPISGHRSVSWYQQTPGQGLQFLFEYFSETQRNKGNFPGRFSGRQFSNSRSEMNVSTLELGDSALYLCASSTYSEQFFGPGTRLTVL.